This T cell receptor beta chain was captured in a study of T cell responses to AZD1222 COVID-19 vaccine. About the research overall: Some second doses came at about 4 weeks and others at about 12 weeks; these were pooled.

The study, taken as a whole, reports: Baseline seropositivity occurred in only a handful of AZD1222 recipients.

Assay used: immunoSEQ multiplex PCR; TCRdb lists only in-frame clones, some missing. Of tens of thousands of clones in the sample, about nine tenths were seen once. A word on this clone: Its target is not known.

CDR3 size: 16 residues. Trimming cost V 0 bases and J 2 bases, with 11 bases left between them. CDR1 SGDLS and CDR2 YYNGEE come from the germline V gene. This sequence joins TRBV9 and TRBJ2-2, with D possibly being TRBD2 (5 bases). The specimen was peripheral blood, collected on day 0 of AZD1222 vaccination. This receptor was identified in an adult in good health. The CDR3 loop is CASSVGVSANTGELFF. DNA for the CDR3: TGTGCCAGCAGCGTAGGGGTTAGCGCTAACACCGGGGAGCTGTTTTTT.